This TCR beta chain was sequenced in a study of T cells in Graves' hyperthyroidism and ophthalmopathy. Points on this clonotype: This may come from a read error, since a much larger clone is one base off.

The authors deemed Graves' hyperthyroidism stable absent ophthalmopathy progression within 18 months. The CDR3 extends over 15 amino acids. V was pared by 2 bases and J by 0 bases, with 10 bases between. CDR1 is GTSNPN, CDR2 SVGIG, per germline (reference sequence). Using RNA transcripts as the source, TCR beta CDR3 regions were amplified. During a first-round RT-PCR of the TCR CDR3, the HTBI primer set was used. TCRdb reanalysed the multiplex PCR reads using MiXCR and keeps one entry per CDR3 protein. The sample carries more than 550,000 distinct CDR3 sequences, roughly a sixth recorded once. The TCR originated in a man over 45 with Graves' hyperthyroidism. The chain links TRBV30 to TRBJ1-4; D is perhaps TRBD1 (6 bases). The source material was blood. CDR3 in amino acids: CAWSWAGATNEKLFF. In nucleotides, the CDR3 is TGTGCCTGGAGTTGGGCAGGGGCAACTAATGAAAAACTGTTTTTT.